This entry lists 5 T cell receptor beta chains sequenced from one sample in a study of regulatory T cells in long-lasting Graves disease. Construction of the TCR beta libraries employed iRepertoire HTBI primers in conjunction with Arm-PCR of CDR3 regions. TCRdb reanalysed the multiplex PCR reads using MiXCR and keeps one entry per CDR3 protein. The table lists roughly 420,000 distinct CDR3 sequences, approximately 15% of them singletons. Sample time point: newly diagnosed GD, antithyroid drugs for less than 3 months. From PBMCs, RNA was extracted and then used to make the TCR library. These sequences were also reported in another study, on T cells in Graves' hyperthyroidism and ophthalmopathy.

The material was peripheral blood mononuclear cells (PBMCs), obtained at new diagnosis, from a patient treated with antithyroid drugs. These TCRs come from a woman aged 45-65 years with Graves disease.

In its sample, this clonotype was seen many times. The V call is TRBV20-1, the J call TRBJ2-7; TRBD1 aligns across 7 bases. V shed 4 bases, J shed 2 bases, and the junction held 8 bases outside the gene matches. Germline V gives CDR1 DFQATT, CDR2 SNEGSKA (reference sequence). The CDR3 is made up of 14 amino acids. In DNA form, the CDR3 reads TGCAGTGCTACCCCACAGGGGAAGACCTACGAGCAGTACTTC. Protein product: CSATPQGKTYEQYF.

Only a few counts were recorded for this clonotype. The rearrangement links TRBV19 to TRBJ2-1, with TRBD2 matching 12 bases. The CDR3 covers 16 residues. Germline CDR1 and CDR2: LNHDA and SQIVND (reference sequence). Unmatched junction bases numbered 12, after V lost 7 bases and J lost 8 bases. The CDR3 coding sequence is TGTGCCAGTACGACTCGCCTACTAGCGGGAGGCGATGAGCAGTTCTTC. Its translation is CASTTRLLAGGDEQFF.

This clonotype has ten or more counts. The CDR3 region has the DNA TGTGCCAGCAGCTTAGCCACCCCACAGGGGGCGTCCTACTATGGCTACACCTTC. Translated, it gives CASSLATPQGASYYGYTF. The rearrangement links TRBV7-8 to TRBJ1-2; 9 nucleotides match TRBD1. Germline values: CDR1 SGHVS, CDR2 FQNEAQ. With V trimmed by 0 bases and J by 3 bases, 11 bases remained unmatched. The CDR3 contains 18 residues.

This clonotype was seen a few times. The CDR3 DNA reads as TGTGCCAGCAGTTATGCTGACAGGGGGCAAGAAGGCTACACCTTC. Encoded protein: CASSYADRGQEGYTF. The chain joins TRBV6-5 to TRBJ1-2; 10 bases are a match to TRBD1. In germline, CDR1 is MNHEY, CDR2 SVGAGI. The ends lost 3 bases at V and 8 bases at J; junction bases unmatched: 9. The CDR3 is made up of 15 amino acids.

The sample holds a few counts of this clonotype. The rearrangement uses TRBV9 and TRBJ2-1, with 14 positions matching TRBD2. This CDR3 contains 15 residues. Trimming cost V 4 bases and J 8 bases; bases outside gene matches: 5. From germline, CDR1 is SGDLS and CDR2 YYNGEE. The CDR3 DNA follows: TGTGCCAGCAGCCTCTCGGGACTAGCGGGAGATGAGCAGTTCTTC. It codes for CASSLSGLAGDEQFF.